This T cell receptor (beta chain) was identified during a study of blood T cell repertoires in COVID-19. This clone was counted a single time. V was pared by 1 base and J by 5 bases, with 11 bases of the junction left unmatched. The CDR3 is made up of 17 amino acids. The germline CDR1 and CDR2 sequences are SGHTA and FQGNSA. Using immunoSEQ multiplex PCR, the repertoire was profiled, and TCRdb retains in-frame clones only, with some absent. The sample records about 160,000 clones, 90% being singletons. The chain links TRBV7-2 to TRBJ1-2, with 9 bases matching TRBD1. Sequencing was done on a sample of peripheral blood. The sequence came from a man in his sixties with active or convalescent COVID-19. In DNA form, the CDR3 reads TGTGCCAGCAGCTTAGAGGGTTGGGGACAGGGCCTATATGGCTACACCTTC. Amino acids: CASSLEGWGQGLYGYTF.